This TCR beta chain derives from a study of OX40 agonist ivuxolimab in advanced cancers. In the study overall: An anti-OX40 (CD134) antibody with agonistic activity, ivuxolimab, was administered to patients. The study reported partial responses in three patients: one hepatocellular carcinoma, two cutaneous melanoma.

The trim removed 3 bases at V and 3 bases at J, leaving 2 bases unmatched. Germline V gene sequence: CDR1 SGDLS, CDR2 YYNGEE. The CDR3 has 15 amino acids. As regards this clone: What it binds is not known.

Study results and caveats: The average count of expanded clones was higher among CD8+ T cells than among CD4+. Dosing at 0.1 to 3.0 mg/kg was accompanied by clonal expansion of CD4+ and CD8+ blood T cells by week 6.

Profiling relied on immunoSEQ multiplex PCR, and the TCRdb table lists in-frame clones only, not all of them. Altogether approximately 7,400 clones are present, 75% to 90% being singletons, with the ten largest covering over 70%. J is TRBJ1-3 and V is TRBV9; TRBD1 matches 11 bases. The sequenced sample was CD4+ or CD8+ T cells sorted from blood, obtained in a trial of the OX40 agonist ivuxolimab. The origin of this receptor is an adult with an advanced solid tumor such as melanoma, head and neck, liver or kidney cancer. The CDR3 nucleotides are TGTGCCAGCAGCGGGGACAGGGGGAATGGAAACACCATATATTTT. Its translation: CASSGDRGNGNTIYF.